This note documents a single T cell receptor beta chain sequence. Its matching antigen is unknown. The sample is drawn from a study of shared clonotypes between healthy human individuals. About the study: Each donor's CD8 memory used one plate, CD8 naive two, each CD4 subset three. Study-level findings and limits: All-four-donor shared clonotypes had higher generation probabilities than non-shared clonotypes did.

For every subset, genomic DNA was evenly distributed across several immunoSEQ plates. Measured with immunoSEQ multiplex PCR; TCRdb has only the in-frame clones, and not every one. The table has over 400,000 clones, about 96% seen once. The clonotype originates from a woman younger than 45 in good health. Source material: naive CD4+ T cells sorted from blood. The subset here: CD45RA+ positively selected.

CDR3 sequence reads: CASSLPHRDLFF. In DNA, the CDR3 is TGTGCCAGCAGTTTACCCCACCGGGATCTGTTTTTT. The rearrangement uses TRBV28 and TRBJ1-4; no reliable D call. The CDR3 runs 12 residues. The germline CDR1 and CDR2 sequences are MDHEN and SYDVKM. Trimming removed 2 bases from V and 14 bases from J, with 12 bases in between. Filled out from reference TRBV28 and TRBJ1-4, the complete variable domain reads DVKVTQSSRYLVKRTGEKVFLECVQDMDHENMFWYRQDPGLGLRLIYFSYDVKMKEKGDIPEGYSVSREKKERFSLILESASTNQTSMYLCASSLPHRDLFFGSGTQLSVL.